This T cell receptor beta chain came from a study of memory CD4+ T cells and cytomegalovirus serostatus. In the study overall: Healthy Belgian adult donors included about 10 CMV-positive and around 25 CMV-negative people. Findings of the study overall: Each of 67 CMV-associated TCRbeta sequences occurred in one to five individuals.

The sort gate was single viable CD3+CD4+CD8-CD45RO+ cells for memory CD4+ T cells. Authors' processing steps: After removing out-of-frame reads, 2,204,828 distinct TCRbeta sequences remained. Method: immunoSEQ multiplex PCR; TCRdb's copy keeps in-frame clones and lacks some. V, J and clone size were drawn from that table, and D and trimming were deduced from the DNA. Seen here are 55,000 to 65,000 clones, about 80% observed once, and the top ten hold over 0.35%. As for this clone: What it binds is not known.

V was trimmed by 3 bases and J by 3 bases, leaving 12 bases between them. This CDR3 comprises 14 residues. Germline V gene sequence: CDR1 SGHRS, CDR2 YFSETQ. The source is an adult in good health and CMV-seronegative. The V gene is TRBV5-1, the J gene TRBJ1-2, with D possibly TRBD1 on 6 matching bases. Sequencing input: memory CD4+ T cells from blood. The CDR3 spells CASSYQGRDYGYTF. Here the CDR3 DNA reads TGCGCCAGCAGCTACCAGGGGAGGGACTATGGCTACACCTTC.